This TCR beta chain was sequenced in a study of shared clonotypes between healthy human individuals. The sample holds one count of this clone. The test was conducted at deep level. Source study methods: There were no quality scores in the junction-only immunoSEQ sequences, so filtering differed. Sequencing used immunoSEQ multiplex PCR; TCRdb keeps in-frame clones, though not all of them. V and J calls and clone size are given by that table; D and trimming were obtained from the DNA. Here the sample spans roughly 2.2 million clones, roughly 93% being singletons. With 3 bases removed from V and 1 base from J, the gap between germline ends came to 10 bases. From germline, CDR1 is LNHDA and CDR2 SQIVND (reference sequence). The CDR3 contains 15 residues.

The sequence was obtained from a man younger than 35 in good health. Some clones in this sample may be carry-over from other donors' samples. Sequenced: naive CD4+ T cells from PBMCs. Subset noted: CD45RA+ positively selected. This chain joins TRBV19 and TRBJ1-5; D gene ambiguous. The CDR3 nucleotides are TGTGCCAGTAGTATCGCATTGGAGAGCAATCAGCCCCAGCATTTT. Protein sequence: CASSIALESNQPQHF.